This TCR beta chain was recovered during a study of T cell responses to AZD1222 COVID-19 vaccine. Profiling relied on immunoSEQ multiplex PCR, and the TCRdb table lists in-frame clones only, not all of them. The repertoire holds around 100,000 clones, with around 87% as singletons. The sample was peripheral blood, taken on day 0 of MenACWY control vaccination. The source of this sequence is an adult in good health.

The CDR3 here is CSVVVSGANVLTF. The CDR3 DNA reads TGCAGCGTTGTAGTCTCTGGGGCCAACGTCCTGACTTTC. V gene TRBV29-1 combines with J gene TRBJ2-6; no reliable D call. Per the germline V gene, CDR1 is SQVTM and CDR2 is ANQGSEA. V gave up 4 bases and J gave up 0 bases, with 4 bases separating them. The CDR3 length is 13 residues.